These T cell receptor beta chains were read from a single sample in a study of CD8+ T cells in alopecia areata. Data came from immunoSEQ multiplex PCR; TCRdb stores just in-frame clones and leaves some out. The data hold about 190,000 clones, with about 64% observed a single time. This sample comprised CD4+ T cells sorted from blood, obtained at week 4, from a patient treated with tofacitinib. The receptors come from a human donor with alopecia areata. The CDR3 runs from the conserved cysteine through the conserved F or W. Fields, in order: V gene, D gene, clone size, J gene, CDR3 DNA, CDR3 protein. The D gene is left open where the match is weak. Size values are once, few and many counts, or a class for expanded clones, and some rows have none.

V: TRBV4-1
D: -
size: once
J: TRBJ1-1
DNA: TGCGCCAGCAGCCAAGACCCGCAACTTTACGCTGAAGCTTTCTTT
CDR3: CASSQDPQLYAEAFF

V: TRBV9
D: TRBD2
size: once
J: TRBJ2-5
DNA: TGTGCCAGCAGCGTAGCTGCGGGGGGGCGTGAGACCCAGTACTTC
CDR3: CASSVAAGGRETQYF

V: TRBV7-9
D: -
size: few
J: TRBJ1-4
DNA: TGTGCCAGCAGCTTCGAAGCAACTAATGAAAAACTGTTTTTT
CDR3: CASSFEATNEKLFF

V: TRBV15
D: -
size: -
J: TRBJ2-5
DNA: TGTGCCACCAGCAGAGATTTGAATACCATGGTGGCCGAGACCCAGTACTTC
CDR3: CATSRDLNTMVAETQYF

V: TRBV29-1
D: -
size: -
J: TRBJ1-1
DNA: TGCAGCGTAAGATCAGGGGATACCCTTTCCGCTGAAGCTTTCTTT
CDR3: CSVRSGDTLSAEAFF

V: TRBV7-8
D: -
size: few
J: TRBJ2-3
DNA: TGTGCCAGCAGCTTAGGTTGGGTCAGCCGGGGCACAGATACGCAGTATTTT
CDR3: CASSLGWVSRGTDTQYF

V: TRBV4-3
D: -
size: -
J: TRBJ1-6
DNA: TGCGCCAGCAGCCAAGGTCGAACAGGGAGGAATTCACCCCTCCACTTT
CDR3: CASSQGRTGRNSPLHF

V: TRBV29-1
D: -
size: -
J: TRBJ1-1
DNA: TGCAGCGTTGAAGAGGGAGGGTTTGCGAGGGGGACGGCTTTCTTT
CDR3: CSVEEGGFARGTAFF

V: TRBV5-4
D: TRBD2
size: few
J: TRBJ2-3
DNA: TGTGCCTGCGGACTAGCGGGGGGGCCGGGCACAGATACGCAGTATTTT
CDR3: CACGLAGGPGTDTQYF

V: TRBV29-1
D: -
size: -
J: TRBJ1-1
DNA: TGCAGCGTTCTTCCGGGACTCGGGCGGACTGAAGCTTTCTTT
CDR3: CSVLPGLGRTEAFF

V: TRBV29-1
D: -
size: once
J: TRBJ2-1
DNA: TGCAGCGCCAGGGCCGCGTCCTACAATGAGCAGTTCTTC
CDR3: CSARAASYNEQFF

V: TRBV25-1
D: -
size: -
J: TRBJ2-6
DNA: TGTGCCAGCAGTGAAGCGTGGGGAGGTTCTGGGGCCAACGTCCTGACTTTC
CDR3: CASSEAWGGSGANVLTF

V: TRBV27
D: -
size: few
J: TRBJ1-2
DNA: TGTGCCAGCAGTTTCGGGCTCCGCGTCTATGGCTACACCTTC
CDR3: CASSFGLRVYGYTF

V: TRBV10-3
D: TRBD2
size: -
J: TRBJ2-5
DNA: TGTGCCATCAGTGCGGGCGGGGGAGTCCAAGAGACCCAGTACTTC
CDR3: CAISAGGGVQETQYF

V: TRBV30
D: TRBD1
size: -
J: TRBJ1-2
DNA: TGTGCCTGGAGCGCCGGGACAGGGAGTGGCTACACCTTC
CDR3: CAWSAGTGSGYTF

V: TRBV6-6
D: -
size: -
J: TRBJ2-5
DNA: TGTGCCAGCCCGGGGCAAGAGACCCAGTACTTC
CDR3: CASPGQETQYF

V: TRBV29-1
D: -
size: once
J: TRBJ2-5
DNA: TGCAGCGTAAACATAGGGGGGGGACAAGAGACCCAGTACTTC
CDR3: CSVNIGGGQETQYF

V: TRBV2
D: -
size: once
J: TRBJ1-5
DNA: TGTGCCAGCAGTGATCCCAGCACGGGGCAGCCCCAGCATTTT
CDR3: CASSDPSTGQPQHF

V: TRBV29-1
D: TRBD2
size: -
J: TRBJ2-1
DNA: TGCAGCGTTGTAGACAGGGGTAGCGGGGGGGCCTACAATGAGCAGTTCTTC
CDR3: CSVVDRGSGGAYNEQFF

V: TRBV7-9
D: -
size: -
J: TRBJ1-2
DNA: TGTGCCAGCAGCCTCCTGGGCCAGGGCAGCTACACCTTC
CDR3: CASSLLGQGSYTF

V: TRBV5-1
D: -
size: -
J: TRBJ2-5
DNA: TGCGCCAGCAGCCGACCCCAGGGGTTACAAGAGACCCAGTACTTC
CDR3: CASSRPQGLQETQYF

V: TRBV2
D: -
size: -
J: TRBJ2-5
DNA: TGTGCCAGCAGTGAAGCGGGGGTCGGGGAGACCCAGTACTTC
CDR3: CASSEAGVGETQYF

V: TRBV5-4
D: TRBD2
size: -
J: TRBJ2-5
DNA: TGTGCCAGCAGCTGGGGGACTAACCTGGGGCAAGAGACCCAGTACTTC
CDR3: CASSWGTNLGQETQYF

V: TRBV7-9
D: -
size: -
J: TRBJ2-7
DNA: TGTGCCAGCAGCCGCAGAGGGGGTCGAAGCTCCTACGAGCAGTACTTC
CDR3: CASSRRGGRSSYEQYF

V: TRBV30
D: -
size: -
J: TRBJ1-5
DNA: TGTGCCTGGAGTGTACGCACGGGGACTCAGCCCCAGCATTTT
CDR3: CAWSVRTGTQPQHF

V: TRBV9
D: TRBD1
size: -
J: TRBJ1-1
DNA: TGTGCCAGCAGCGTAGAGGCAGGGGGATACACTGAAGCTTTCTTT
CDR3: CASSVEAGGYTEAFF

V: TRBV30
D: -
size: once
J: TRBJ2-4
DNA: TGTGCCTGGAGTGTACTGTCCGGTAACATTCAGTACTTC
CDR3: CAWSVLSGNIQYF

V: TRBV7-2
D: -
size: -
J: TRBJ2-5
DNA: TGTGCCAGCGGACGGGGCGGAGGGGAGACCCAGTACTTC
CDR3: CASGRGGGETQYF

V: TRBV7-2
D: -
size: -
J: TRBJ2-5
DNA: TGTGCCAGCAGCGGGGGGCCGGGGCCCCAAGAGACCCAGTACTTC
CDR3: CASSGGPGPQETQYF

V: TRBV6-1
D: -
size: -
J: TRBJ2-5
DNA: TGTGCCAGCAGGCTCCAGAACACACAAGAGACCCAGTACTTC
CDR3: CASRLQNTQETQYF

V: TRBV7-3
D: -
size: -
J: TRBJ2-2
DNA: TGTGCCAGCAGCTCCGAGACGATCGGGGAGCTGTTTTTT
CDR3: CASSSETIGELFF

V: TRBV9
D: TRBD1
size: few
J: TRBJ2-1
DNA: TGTGCCAGCAGCGTAGCAGGGGGCTCCTACAATGAGCAGTTCTTC
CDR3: CASSVAGGSYNEQFF

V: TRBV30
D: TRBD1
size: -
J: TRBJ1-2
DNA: TGTGCCTGGACCGACCAGGGGGCGCGCTATGGCTACACCTTC
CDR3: CAWTDQGARYGYTF

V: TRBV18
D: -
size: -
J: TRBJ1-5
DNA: TGTGCCAGCTCCCCAGGACGGGAAGGACAGCCCCAGCATTTT
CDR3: CASSPGREGQPQHF

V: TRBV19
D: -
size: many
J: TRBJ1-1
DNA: TGTGCCAGTACCCTACCGGGCATGAACACTGAAGCTTTCTTT
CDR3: CASTLPGMNTEAFF

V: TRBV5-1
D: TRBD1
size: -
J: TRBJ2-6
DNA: TGCGCCAGCAGCTTGGAAAGGACAGGGAGTTCCGGGGCCAACGTCCTGACTTTC
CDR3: CASSLERTGSSGANVLTF

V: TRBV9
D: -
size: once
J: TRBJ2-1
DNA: TGTGCCAGCAGCGTAGCTACAACTAGTCCTAGTGAGCAGTTCTTC
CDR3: CASSVATTSPSEQFF

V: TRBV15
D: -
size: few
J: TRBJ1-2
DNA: TGTGCCACCAGCAGAGAAAGAGGCGTTGGTGGCTACACCTTC
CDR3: CATSRERGVGGYTF

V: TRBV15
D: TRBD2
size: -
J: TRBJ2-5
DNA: TGTGCCACCAGCAGCACTAGCGGTACCACCCAGTACTTC
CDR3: CATSSTSGTTQYF

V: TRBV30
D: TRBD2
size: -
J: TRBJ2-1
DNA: TGTGCCTGGTGCCGGGGGGGGCCCAATGAGCAGTTCTTC
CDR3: CAWCRGGPNEQFF

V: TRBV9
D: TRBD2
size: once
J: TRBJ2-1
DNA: TGTGCCAGCGAGCGGGGGGATATTCAGTTCTTC
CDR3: CASERGDIQFF

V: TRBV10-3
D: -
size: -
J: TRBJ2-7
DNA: TGTGCCATCTCTCCCCAGGGAGGCTACGAGCAGTACTTC
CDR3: CAISPQGGYEQYF

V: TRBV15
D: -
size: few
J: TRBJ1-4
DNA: TGTGCCACCAGCAGAGATGTAACAGCGGAAAATGAAAAACTGTTTTTT
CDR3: CATSRDVTAENEKLFF

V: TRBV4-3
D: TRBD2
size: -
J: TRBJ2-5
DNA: TGCGCCAGCAGCCCGACTAGCGGGGGGGCGAAGGAGACCCAGTACTTC
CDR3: CASSPTSGGAKETQYF

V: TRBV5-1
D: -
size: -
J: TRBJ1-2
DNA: TGCGCCAGCAGCTTGGAAGGGACCTCTAACTATGGCTACACCTTC
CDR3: CASSLEGTSNYGYTF

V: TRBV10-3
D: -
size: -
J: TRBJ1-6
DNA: TGTGCCATCAGTGAGTCTCAGGGGAATAATTCACCCCTCCACTTT
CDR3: CAISESQGNNSPLHF

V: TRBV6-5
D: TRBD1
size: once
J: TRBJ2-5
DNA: TGTGCCAGCAGTTACTCGACAGGGTTCGCAGGAGAGACCCAGTACTTC
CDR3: CASSYSTGFAGETQYF

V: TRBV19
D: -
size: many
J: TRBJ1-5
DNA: TGTGCCAGTACCAGGGTTGGCAATCAGCCCCAGCATTTT
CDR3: CASTRVGNQPQHF

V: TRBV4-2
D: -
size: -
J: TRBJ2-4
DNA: TGTGCCAGCAGCCAACTCTGGGACATAAGGGCCAAAAACATTCAGTACTTC
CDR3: CASSQLWDIRAKNIQYF

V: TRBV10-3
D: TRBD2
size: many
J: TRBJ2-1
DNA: TGTGCCATCAGTGAGCGACGGACTAGCGGGGGCGTATACAATGAGCAGTTCTTC
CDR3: CAISERRTSGGVYNEQFF

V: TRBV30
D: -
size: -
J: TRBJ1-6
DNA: TGTGCCTGGAGTAGGGGACCGAATTCACCCCTCCACTTT
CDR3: CAWSRGPNSPLHF

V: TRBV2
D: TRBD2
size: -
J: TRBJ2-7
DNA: TGTGCCAGCAGTTTGGGACTAGCGGGGGAGCAGTACTTC
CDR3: CASSLGLAGEQYF

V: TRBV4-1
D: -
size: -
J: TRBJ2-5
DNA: TGCGCCAGCAGCCTCTCCGGGGGGCTTAGGGAGACCCAGTACTTC
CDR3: CASSLSGGLRETQYF